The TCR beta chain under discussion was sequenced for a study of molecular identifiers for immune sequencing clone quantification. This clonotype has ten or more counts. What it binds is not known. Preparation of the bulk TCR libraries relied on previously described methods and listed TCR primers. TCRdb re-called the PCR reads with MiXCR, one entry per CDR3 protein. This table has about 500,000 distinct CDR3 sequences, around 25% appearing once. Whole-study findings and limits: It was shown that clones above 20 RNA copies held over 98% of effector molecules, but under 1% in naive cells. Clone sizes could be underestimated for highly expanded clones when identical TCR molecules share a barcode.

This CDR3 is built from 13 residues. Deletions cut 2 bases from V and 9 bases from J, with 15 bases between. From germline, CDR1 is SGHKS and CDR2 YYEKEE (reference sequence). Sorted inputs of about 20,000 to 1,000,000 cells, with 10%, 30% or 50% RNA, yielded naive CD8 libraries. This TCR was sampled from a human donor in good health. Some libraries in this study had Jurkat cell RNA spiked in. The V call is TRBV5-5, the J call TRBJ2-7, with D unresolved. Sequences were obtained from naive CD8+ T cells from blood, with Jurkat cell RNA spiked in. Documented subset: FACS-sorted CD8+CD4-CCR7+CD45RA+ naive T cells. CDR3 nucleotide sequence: TGTGCCAGCAGCTTCGGCCTGTCGGTACCGCAGTACTTC. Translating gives CASSFGLSVPQYF.